The 24 T cell receptor beta chains below were found in one sample sequenced in a study of blood T cell repertoires in COVID-19. TCRdb's copy holds only in-frame clones and misses some; the assay was immunoSEQ multiplex PCR. This sample has around 130,000 clones, with approximately 90% found just once. What was sequenced was peripheral blood. The receptors were sampled from a man aged 70 or older with active COVID-19.

The chain recombines TRBV28 with TRBJ2-3; 7 nucleotides agree with TRBD1. V shed 3 bases and J 0 bases; nucleotides not matched to a gene: 12. Germline values: CDR1 MDHEN, CDR2 SYDVKM. The CDR3 extends over 18 amino acids. CDR3 DNA: TGTGCCAGCAGTTTTCGGACAGGACCTGCCCTTAGCACAGATACGCAGTATTTT. It is translated as CASSFRTGPALSTDTQYF.

The genes are TRBV9 and TRBJ2-3; TRBD1 aligns across 9 bases. The CDR3 spans 16 residues. Trimming cost V 4 bases and J 3 bases; bases outside gene matches: 9. The germline V gene has CDR1 SGDLS and CDR2 YYNGEE. CDR3 protein: CASSHGTGTVTDTQYF. The CDR3 DNA sequence: TGTGCCAGCAGCCACGGGACAGGGACGGTGACAGATACGCAGTATTTT.

This clone was seen just once. The chain is built from TRBV27 and TRBJ1-1, with D hard to call. Trimming pared 6 bases from V and 5 bases from J, leaving 13 bases between. The CDR3 is 13 amino acids. Germline assignment: CDR1 MNHEY and CDR2 SMNVEV (reference sequence). The CDR3 here is CASSPLLRTEAFF. CDR3 DNA: TGTGCCAGCAGCCCCTTACTTCGGACTGAAGCTTTCTTT.

V and J are TRBV7-2 and TRBJ2-5, with 10 nucleotides matching TRBD2. CDR3 length: 17 residues. Germline assignment: CDR1 SGHTA and CDR2 FQGNSA. The junction had 9 bases not matched to a gene; V was cut back by 1 base and J by 4 bases. Here the CDR3 reads CASSLGLAGLGAETQYF. The CDR3, as DNA: TGTGCCAGCAGCTTAGGACTAGCGGGTCTCGGGGCAGAGACCCAGTACTTC.

The chain uses TRBV28 and TRBJ1-5; 10 bases line up with TRBD1. CDR1 and CDR2 (germline): MDHEN, SYDVKM. V gave up 6 bases and J gave up 2 bases; unmatched junction bases: 7. The CDR3 length is 16 residues. The CDR3 here is CASRDGTGVGNQPQHF. The CDR3 DNA reads TGTGCCAGCAGGGATGGGACAGGGGTTGGCAATCAGCCCCAGCATTTT.

The chain links TRBV9 to TRBJ2-3; 7 nucleotides align to TRBD2. CDR3 length: 15 amino acids. Trimming at V came to 2 bases and at J to 0 bases, leaving 3 bases not matched to a gene. Germline V lookup: CDR1 SGDLS, CDR2 YYNGEE. CDR3 protein: CASSVSRESTDTQYF. Written as DNA, the CDR3 is TGTGCCAGCAGCGTGTCGCGGGAGAGCACAGATACGCAGTATTTT.

This rearrangement joins TRBV2 to TRBJ1-5, with D hard to call. V dropped 5 bases and J dropped 1 base, with 6 bases sitting between them. This CDR3 is built from 13 residues. Germline V gene sequence: CDR1 SNHLY, CDR2 FYNNEI. The CDR3 reads CASSPQSNQPQHF. The CDR3 DNA reads as TGTGCCAGCAGTCCACAGAGCAATCAGCCCCAGCATTTT.

The V gene is TRBV18, the J gene TRBJ2-1; D unresolved. CDR3 size: 15 residues. V was pared by 2 bases and J by 3 bases, with 11 bases between. CDR1 and CDR2 from the germline V gene are KGHSH and LQKENI. CDR3 DNA: TGTGCCAGCTCACCAAGCGTACCCAACTACAATGAGCAGTTCTTC. It yields the protein CASSPSVPNYNEQFF.

The gene calls are TRBV19 and TRBJ2-1, with 10 nucleotides matching TRBD2. Germline values: CDR1 LNHDA, CDR2 SQIVND (reference sequence). This CDR3 comprises 16 residues. Losses at the gene ends were 7 bases for V and 0 bases for J; bases not matched to a gene: 6. The CDR3 nucleotides are TGTGCCAGTAACGTTGCTAGCGGGAGCTCCTACAATGAGCAGTTCTTC. Amino acid sequence: CASNVASGSSYNEQFF.

The V and J genes are TRBV28 and TRBJ1-5; perhaps TRBD1 as D (6 bases). The V and J ends lost 3 bases and 6 bases respectively, with 15 bases between them. The germline V gene encodes CDR1 MDHEN and CDR2 SYDVKM. CDR3 size: 15 residues. This CDR3 reads CASSLRQFRGQPQHF. CDR3 bases: TGTGCCAGCAGTTTGAGGCAGTTCAGGGGTCAGCCCCAGCATTTT.

The J gene is TRBJ1-1, the V gene TRBV5-1, with D perhaps TRBD1 (5 bases). Germline V CDR1 and CDR2: SGHRS, YFSETQ. CDR3 length: 12 amino acids. V gave up 7 bases and J gave up 1 base, with 8 bases separating them. The CDR3 loop is CASVGGNTEAFF. CDR3 in DNA: TGCGCCAGCGTGGGGGGGAACACTGAAGCTTTCTTT. The full variable domain, in which reference TRBV5-1 and TRBJ1-1 provide the parts outside the CDR3, is KAGVTQTPRYLIKTRGQQVTLSCSPISGHRSVSWYQQTPGQGLQFLFEYFSETQRNKGNFPGRFSGRQFSNSRSEMNVSTLELGDSALYLCASVGGNTEAFFGQGTRLTVV.

This sequence joins TRBV9 and TRBJ2-2, with a weak D call TRBD2 (6 bases). Per the germline V gene, CDR1 is SGDLS and CDR2 is YYNGEE. This CDR3 comprises 14 residues. The germline V and J ends were trimmed by 3 bases and 0 bases, with 6 bases remaining between them. The CDR3 sequence: CASSGLANTGELFF. The CDR3 coding sequence is TGTGCCAGCAGCGGACTAGCGAACACCGGGGAGCTGTTTTTT.

This clone occurred once. The genes are TRBV5-6 and TRBJ2-7, with a weak D call TRBD1 (6 bases). Trimming took off 3 bases at V and 2 bases at J, with 9 bases between the two ends. Per the germline V gene, CDR1 is SGHDT and CDR2 is YYEEEE. This CDR3 comprises 13 residues. CDR3 nucleotide sequence: TGTGCCAGCAGCTCCGGGACAACCTACGAGCAGTACTTC. Translated, it gives CASSSGTTYEQYF. Full variable domain (outside the CDR3, taken from reference TRBV5-6 and TRBJ2-7): DAGVTQSPTHLIKTRGQQVTLRCSPKSGHDTVSWYQQALGQGPQFIFQYYEEEERQRGNFPDRFSGHQFPNYSSELNVNALLLGDSALYLCASSSGTTYEQYFGPGTRLTVT.

V is TRBV18 and J is TRBJ2-7; 9 positions match TRBD2. The length of the CDR3 is 16 residues. The junction had 9 bases not matched to a gene; V was cut back by 1 base and J by 5 bases. Germline V gene data show CDR1 as KGHSH and CDR2 as LQKENI. CDR3 coding DNA: TGTGCCAGCTCACCACAAAGGGCGGGAGGGCTCAACGAGCAGTACTTC. Its protein is CASSPQRAGGLNEQYF. The full variable domain, completed using reference TRBV18 and TRBJ2-7, is NAGVMQNPRHLVRRRGQEARLRCSPMKGHSHVYWYRQLPEEGLKFMVYLQKENIIDESGMPKERFSAEFPKEGPSILRIQQVVRGDSAAYFCASSPQRAGGLNEQYFGPGTRLTVT.

CDR3 DNA sequence: TGTGCCACCACTTGGGGGGGAGAACAGCCCCAGCATTTT. Protein product: CATTWGGEQPQHF. The chain is built from TRBV2 and TRBJ1-5, with D maybe TRBD1 (5 bases). Per germline, CDR1 SNHLY and CDR2 FYNNEI. CDR3 size: 13 residues. V lost 10 bases and J lost 7, with 17 bases in between. The variable domain in full, with the rest retrieved from reference TRBV2 and TRBJ1-5, is EPEVTQTPSHQVTQMGQEVILRCVPISNHLYFYWYRQILGQKVEFLVSFYNNEISEKSEIFDDQFSVERPDGSNFTLKIRSTKLEDSAMYFCATTWGGEQPQHFGDGTRLSIL.

The rearrangement links TRBV5-1 to TRBJ2-5; tentatively, D is TRBD1 (5 bases). CDR1 is SGHRS and CDR2 is YFSETQ in the germline V gene. Trimming cost V 0 bases and J 5 bases, with 11 bases left between them. The CDR3 has 14 amino acids. CDR3 in amino acids: CASSLVGQRETQYF. CDR3 DNA: TGCGCCAGCAGCTTGGTGGGGCAAAGGGAGACCCAGTACTTC. Based on the CDR3 plus reference TRBV5-1 and TRBJ2-5, the full variable domain is KAGVTQTPRYLIKTRGQQVTLSCSPISGHRSVSWYQQTPGQGLQFLFEYFSETQRNKGNFPGRFSGRQFSNSRSEMNVSTLELGDSALYLCASSLVGQRETQYFGPGTRLLVL.

This sequence joins TRBV11-1 and TRBJ2-3; 9 bases are a match to TRBD1. CDR1 and CDR2 from the germline V gene are SGHAT and FQDESV (reference sequence). With V trimmed by 5 bases and J by 3 bases, 9 bases remained unmatched. The CDR3 covers 16 residues. CDR3 sequence reads: CASSQLQGQGTDTQYF. DNA of the CDR3: TGTGCCAGCAGCCAGCTTCAGGGACAGGGTACAGATACGCAGTATTTT.

This clone was found once. The rearrangement joins TRBV10-3 to TRBJ2-3; D perhaps matches TRBD1 (6 bases). The V end lost 4 bases, the J end lost 5 bases, and 7 bases lay between the germline ends. The CDR3 is 12 residues long. Germline loops: CDR1 ENHRY, CDR2 SYGVKD. The CDR3 DNA is TGTGCCATCAGTGTAGGGGGAGATACGCAGTATTTT. It specifies CAISVGGDTQYF.

In the case of this clone: At one of its ends the junction is not consistent with the germline gene, which may arise from a read error. The gene calls are TRBV7-7 and TRBJ2-3, with 9 bases fitting TRBD2. The CDR3 is 14 residues long. The germline V gene has CDR1 SSHAT and CDR2 FNYEAQ (reference sequence). CDR3 region: CASSRTSGTDTQYF. The CDR3 DNA reads as TGTGCTAGCAGTCGGACTAGCGGCACAGATACGCAGTATTTT.

J is TRBJ2-3 and V is TRBV15; TRBD2 agrees at 11 bases. V lost 1 base, J lost 5 bases, and 5 bases stayed unmatched. The CDR3 covers 16 residues. Germline V CDR1 and CDR2: LNHNV, YYDKDF (reference sequence). CDR3 residues: CATSRGLAGGGDTQYF. CDR3 coding DNA: TGTGCCACCAGCAGAGGGCTAGCGGGAGGAGGAGATACGCAGTATTTT.

The chain combines TRBV5-1 with TRBJ2-5; TRBD2 agrees at 7 bases. This CDR3 has 15 amino acids. Unmatched junction bases numbered 7, after V lost 4 bases and J lost 1 base. CDR1 and CDR2 (germline): SGHRS, YFSETQ. CDR3 in amino acids: CASSVGGEGQETQYF. The CDR3 DNA sequence: TGCGCCAGCAGCGTGGGGGGGGAGGGCCAAGAGACCCAGTACTTC.

The rearrangement uses TRBV19 and TRBJ1-1; no clear D. The CDR3 totals 11 residues. Germline V gives CDR1 LNHDA, CDR2 SQIVND (reference sequence). V dropped 5 bases and J dropped 5 bases, with 6 bases sitting between them. The CDR3 protein is CASSSGTEAFF. The CDR3 nucleotides are TGTGCCAGTAGTTCGGGGACTGAAGCTTTCTTT.

The rearrangement joins TRBV27 to TRBJ1-4; D is uncertain. The CDR3 length is 13 residues. The germline gives CDR1 MNHEY, CDR2 SMNVEV (reference sequence). The germline V and J ends were trimmed by 5 bases and 7 bases, with 11 bases remaining between them. DNA of the CDR3: TGTGCCAGCAGTAAATCCGGGATTGAAAAACTGTTTTTT. This translates into CASSKSGIEKLFF.

As regards this clone: An end of the junction does not agree with germline; a read error may underlie this. The chain couples TRBV11-2 to TRBJ2-5, with D maybe TRBD2 (7 bases). From germline, CDR1 is SGHAT and CDR2 FQNNGV. The CDR3 has 12 amino acids. CDR3 DNA sequence: TGTGCCAGCAGCGATGGGGGGGCCCCACCCGACTTC. It encodes CASSDGGAPPDF.